This T cell receptor (beta chain) comes out of a study of shared clonotypes between healthy human individuals. General study results and limits: A limitation of the genetic and exposure-history diversity represented arose from few donors.

Details on this clone: Its antigen is unidentified.

Assay execution took place at the deep level. It was across several immunoSEQ plates that each subset's genomic DNA was evenly split. Repertoires were generated with immunoSEQ multiplex PCR, while TCRdb's copy carries only in-frame clones and drops some. This table has about 1 million clones, around 76% appearing once. The CDR3 loop spans 20 amino acids. The germline gives CDR1 SGHRS, CDR2 YFSETQ. V trimming: 1 base; J trimming: 2 bases; junction bases outside the gene matches: 15. The specimen was memory CD4+ T cells sorted from blood. As to subset: CD45RA-negative fraction. The chain carries TRBV5-1 and TRBJ2-2; 9 bases agree with TRBD1. The clonotype was recovered from a man aged 18 to 30 in good health. CDR3 DNA: TGCGCCAGCAGCTTGAGGGGTCACAGTGGGGGACAGGGAAACACCGGGGAGCTGTTTTTT. Its translation is CASSLRGHSGGQGNTGELFF.